This TCR beta chain comes out of a study of OX40 agonist ivuxolimab in advanced cancers. Assay used: immunoSEQ multiplex PCR; TCRdb lists only in-frame clones, some missing. The table includes more than 45,000 clones, approximately 91% detected once. Trimming cost V 10 bases and J 5 bases; bases outside gene matches: 10. Germline loops: CDR1 MNHEY, CDR2 SVGAGI. The length of the CDR3 is 14 residues. The source was CD4+ or CD8+ T cells sorted from blood, collected in a trial of the OX40 agonist ivuxolimab. This receptor was obtained from an adult with an advanced solid tumor such as melanoma, head and neck, liver or kidney cancer. The V and J genes are TRBV6-5 and TRBJ2-1; 8 nucleotides match TRBD2. The CDR3 coding sequence is TGTGCCACCCTCCCAGCGGGGGCCCACAATGAGCAGTTCTTC. It encodes CATLPAGAHNEQFF.